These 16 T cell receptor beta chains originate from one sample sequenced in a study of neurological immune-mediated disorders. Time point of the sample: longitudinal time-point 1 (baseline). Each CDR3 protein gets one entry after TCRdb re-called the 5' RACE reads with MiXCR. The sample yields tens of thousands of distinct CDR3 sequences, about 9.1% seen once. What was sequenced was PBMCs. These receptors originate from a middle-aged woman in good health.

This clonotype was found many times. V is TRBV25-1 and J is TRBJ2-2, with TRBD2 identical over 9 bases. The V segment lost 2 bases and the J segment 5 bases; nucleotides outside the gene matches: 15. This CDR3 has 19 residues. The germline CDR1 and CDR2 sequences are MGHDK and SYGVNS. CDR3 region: CASSEPWGVAGVQTGELFF. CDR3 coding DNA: TGTGCCAGCAGTGAACCGTGGGGGGTAGCGGGAGTTCAAACCGGGGAGCTGTTTTTT.

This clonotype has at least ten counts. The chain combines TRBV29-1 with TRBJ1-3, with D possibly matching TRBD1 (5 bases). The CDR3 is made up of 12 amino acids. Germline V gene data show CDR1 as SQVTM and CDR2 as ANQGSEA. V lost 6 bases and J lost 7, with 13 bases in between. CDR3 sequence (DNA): TGCAGCGTACCGGGACCCACTAACACCATATATTTT. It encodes CSVPGPTNTIYF. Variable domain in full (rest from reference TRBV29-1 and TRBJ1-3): SAVISQKPSRDICQRGTSLTIQCQVDSQVTMMFWYRQQPGQSLTLIATANQGSEATYESGFVIDKFPISRPNLTFSTLTVSNMSPEDSSIYLCSVPGPTNTIYFGEGSWLTVV.

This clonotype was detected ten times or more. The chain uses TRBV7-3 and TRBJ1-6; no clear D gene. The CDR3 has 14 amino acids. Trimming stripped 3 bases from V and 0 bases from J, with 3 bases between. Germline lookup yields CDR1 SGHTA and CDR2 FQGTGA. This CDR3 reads CASSLSSYNSPLHF. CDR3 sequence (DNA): TGTGCCAGCAGCTTGAGCTCCTATAATTCACCCCTCCACTTT.

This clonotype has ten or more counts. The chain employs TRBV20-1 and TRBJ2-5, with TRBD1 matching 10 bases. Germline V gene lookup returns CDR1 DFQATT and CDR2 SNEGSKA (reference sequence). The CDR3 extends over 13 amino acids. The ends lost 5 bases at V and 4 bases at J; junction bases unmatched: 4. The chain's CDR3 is CSAARTGGETQYF. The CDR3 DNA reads TGCAGTGCTGCTAGGACAGGGGGAGAGACCCAGTACTTC.

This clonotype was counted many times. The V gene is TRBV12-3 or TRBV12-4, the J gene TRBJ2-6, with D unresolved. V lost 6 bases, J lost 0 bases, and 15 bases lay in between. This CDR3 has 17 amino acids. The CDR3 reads CASRSSGRLSGANVLTF. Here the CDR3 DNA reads TGTGCCAGCAGATCGTCGGGCCGCCTCTCTGGGGCCAACGTCCTGACTTTC.

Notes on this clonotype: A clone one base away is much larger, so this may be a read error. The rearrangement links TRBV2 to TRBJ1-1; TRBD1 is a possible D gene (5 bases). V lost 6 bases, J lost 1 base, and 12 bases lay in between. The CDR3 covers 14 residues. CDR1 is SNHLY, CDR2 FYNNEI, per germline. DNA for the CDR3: TGTGCCAGCAGACGGGGACGGCCGAACACTGAAGCTTTCTTT. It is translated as CASRRGRPNTEAFF.

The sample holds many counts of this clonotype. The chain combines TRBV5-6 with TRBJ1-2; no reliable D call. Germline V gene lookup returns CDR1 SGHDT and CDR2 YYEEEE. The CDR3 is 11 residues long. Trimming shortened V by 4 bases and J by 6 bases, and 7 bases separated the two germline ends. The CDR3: CASSRGDGYTF. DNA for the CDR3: TGTGCCAGCAGCCGCGGGGATGGCTACACCTTC. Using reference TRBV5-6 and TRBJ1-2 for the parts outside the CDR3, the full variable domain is DAGVTQSPTHLIKTRGQQVTLRCSPKSGHDTVSWYQQALGQGPQFIFQYYEEEERQRGNFPDRFSGHQFPNYSSELNVNALLLGDSALYLCASSRGDGYTFGSGTRLTVV.

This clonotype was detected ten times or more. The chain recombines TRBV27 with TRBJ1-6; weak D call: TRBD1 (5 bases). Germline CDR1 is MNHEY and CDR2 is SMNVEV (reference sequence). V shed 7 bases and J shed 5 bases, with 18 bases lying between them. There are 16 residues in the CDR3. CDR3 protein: CASTFRSGLNNSPLHF. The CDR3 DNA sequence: TGTGCCAGCACCTTTCGCTCGGGACTGAATAATTCACCCCTCCACTTT.

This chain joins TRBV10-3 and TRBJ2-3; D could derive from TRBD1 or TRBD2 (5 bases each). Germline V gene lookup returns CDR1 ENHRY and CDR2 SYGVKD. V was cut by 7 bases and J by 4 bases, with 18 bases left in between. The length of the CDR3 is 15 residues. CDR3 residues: CAINVGSGSADTQYF. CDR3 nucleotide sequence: TGTGCCATCAACGTAGGGTCAGGGAGTGCAGATACGCAGTATTTT.

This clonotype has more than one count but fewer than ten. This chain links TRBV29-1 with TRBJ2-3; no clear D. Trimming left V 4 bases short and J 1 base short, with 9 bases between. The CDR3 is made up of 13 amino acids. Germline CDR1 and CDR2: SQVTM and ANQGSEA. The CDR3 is CSVAQQRTDTQYF. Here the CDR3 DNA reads TGCAGCGTTGCGCAACAGCGCACAGATACGCAGTATTTT.

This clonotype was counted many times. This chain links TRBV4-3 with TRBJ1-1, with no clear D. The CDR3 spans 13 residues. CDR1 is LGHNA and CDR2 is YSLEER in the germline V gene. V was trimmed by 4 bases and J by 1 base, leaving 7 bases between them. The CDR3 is CASSRLENTEAFF. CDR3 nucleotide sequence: TGCGCCAGCAGCCGCCTCGAGAACACTGAAGCTTTCTTT.

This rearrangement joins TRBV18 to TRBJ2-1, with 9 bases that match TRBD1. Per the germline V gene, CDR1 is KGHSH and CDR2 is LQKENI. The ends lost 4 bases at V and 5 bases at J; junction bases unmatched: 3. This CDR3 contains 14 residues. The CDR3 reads CASSLGTGNNEQFF. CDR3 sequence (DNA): TGTGCCAGCTCACTCGGGACAGGGAACAATGAGCAGTTCTTC.

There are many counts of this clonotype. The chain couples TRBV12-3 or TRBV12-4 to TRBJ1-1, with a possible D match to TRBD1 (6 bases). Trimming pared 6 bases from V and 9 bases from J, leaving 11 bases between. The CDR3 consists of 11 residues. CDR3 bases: TGTGCCAGCAGACAGGGTCCCCAAGCTTTCTTT. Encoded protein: CASRQGPQAFF.

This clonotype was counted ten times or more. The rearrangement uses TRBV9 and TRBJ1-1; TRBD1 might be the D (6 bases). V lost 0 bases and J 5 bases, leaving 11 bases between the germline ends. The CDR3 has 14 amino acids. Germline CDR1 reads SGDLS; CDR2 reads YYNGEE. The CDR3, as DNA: TGTGCCAGCAGCGTAGTTGGGGGCGCGACTGAAGCTTTCTTT. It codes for CASSVVGGATEAFF.

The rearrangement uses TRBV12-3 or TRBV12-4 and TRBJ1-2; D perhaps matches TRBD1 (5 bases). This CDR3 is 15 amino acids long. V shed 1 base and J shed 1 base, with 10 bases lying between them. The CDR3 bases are TGTGCCAGCAGTTTAGGGGGGGGGGTTAACTATGGCTACACCTTC. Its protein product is CASSLGGGVNYGYTF.

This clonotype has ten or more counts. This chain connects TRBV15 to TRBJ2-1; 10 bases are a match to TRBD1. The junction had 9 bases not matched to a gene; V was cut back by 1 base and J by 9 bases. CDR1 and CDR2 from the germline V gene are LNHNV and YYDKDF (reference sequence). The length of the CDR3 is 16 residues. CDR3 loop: CATSRGRGTGVGEQFF. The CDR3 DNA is TGTGCCACCAGCAGAGGGAGGGGGACAGGGGTGGGTGAGCAGTTCTTC.